This T cell receptor beta chain was obtained from a study of blood T cell repertoires in COVID-19. With V trimmed by 5 bases and J by 3 bases, 1 base remained unmatched. The V gene's germline CDR1 is SGHTA and CDR2 FQGTGA. The CDR3 totals 14 residues. While infection was still active, Seattle patients were enrolled and then followed longitudinally. Sequencing used immunoSEQ multiplex PCR; TCRdb keeps in-frame clones, though not all of them. The sample yields hundreds of thousands of clones, nearly 85% seen once. Sequences were obtained from peripheral blood. The chain uses TRBV7-3 and TRBJ2-1; TRBD2 agrees at 10 bases. This receptor was obtained from a woman aged 30 to 39 with COVID-19, enrolled during active disease. The CDR3 is CASSVAGGYNEQFF. The CDR3 DNA reads TGTGCCAGCAGCGTAGCGGGGGGCTACAATGAGCAGTTCTTC. The entire variable domain, with the rest obtained from reference TRBV7-3 and TRBJ2-1, is as follows: GAGVSQTPSNKVTEKGKYVELRCDPISGHTALYWYRQSLGQGPEFLIYFQGTGAADDSGLPNDRFFAVRPEGSVSTLKIQRTERGDSAVYLCASSVAGGYNEQFFGPGTRLTVL.